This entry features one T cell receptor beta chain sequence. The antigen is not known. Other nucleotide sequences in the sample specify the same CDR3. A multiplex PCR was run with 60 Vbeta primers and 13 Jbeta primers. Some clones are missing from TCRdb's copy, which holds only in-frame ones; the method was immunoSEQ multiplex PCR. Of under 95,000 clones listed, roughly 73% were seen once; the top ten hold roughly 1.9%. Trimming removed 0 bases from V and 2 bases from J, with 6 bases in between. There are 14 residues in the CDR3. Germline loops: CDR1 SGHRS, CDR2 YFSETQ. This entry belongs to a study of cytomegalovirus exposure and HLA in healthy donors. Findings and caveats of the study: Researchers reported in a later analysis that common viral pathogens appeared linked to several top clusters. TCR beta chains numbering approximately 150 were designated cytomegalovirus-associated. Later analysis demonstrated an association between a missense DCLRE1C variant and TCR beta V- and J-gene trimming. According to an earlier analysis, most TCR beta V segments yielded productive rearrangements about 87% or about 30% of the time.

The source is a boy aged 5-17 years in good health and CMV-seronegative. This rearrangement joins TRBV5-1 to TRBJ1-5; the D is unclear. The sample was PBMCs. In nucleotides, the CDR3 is TGCGCCAGCAGCTTGGTCGGGGGCAATCAGCCCCAGCATTTT. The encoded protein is CASSLVGGNQPQHF.